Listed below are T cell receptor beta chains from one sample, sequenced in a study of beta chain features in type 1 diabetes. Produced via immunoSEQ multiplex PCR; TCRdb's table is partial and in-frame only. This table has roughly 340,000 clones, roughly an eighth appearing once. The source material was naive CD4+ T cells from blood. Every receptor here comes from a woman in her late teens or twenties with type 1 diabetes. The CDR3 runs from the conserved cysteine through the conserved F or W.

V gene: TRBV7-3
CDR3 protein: CASSLIWRAPYNEQFF

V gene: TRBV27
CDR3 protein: CASSLAGQGRQPQHF

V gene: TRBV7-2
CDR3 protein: CASSLGSGMTDTQYF

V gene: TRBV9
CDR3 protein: CASSERTGQVQETQYF

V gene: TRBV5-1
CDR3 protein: CASSGGQLVDAFF

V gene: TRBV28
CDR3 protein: CASSTLHRVVGYTF

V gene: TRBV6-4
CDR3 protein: CASSDSGGGTDTQYF

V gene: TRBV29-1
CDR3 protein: CSVVVGTGSYSNQPQHF

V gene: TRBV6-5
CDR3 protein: CASRSPGYGYTF

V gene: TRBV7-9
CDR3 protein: CASSFGQDLDEQFF

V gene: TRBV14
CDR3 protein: CASSPTGYGANVLTF

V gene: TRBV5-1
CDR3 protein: CASIGSVGETQYF

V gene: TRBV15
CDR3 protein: CATSTVGQGVGEQYF

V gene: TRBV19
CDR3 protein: CATLDRSNQPQHF

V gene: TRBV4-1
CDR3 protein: CASSARQSNTDTQYF

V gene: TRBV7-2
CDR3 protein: CASSGRRTGWETQYF

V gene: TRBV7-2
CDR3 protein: CASSPQAGGLFLSGELFF

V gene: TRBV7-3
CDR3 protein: CASSLTATAETQYF

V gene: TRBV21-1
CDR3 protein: CASSPRDKEAFF

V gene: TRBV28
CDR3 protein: CASSFRGSFEQYF

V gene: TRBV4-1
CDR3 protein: CASSQVGGTANEKLFF

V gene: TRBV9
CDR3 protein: CASSVRTSRTGTDTQYF

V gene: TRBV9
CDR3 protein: CASSASGSSGSYEQYF

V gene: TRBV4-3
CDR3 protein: CASSQLRDTEAFF

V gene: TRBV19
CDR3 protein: CASTATSGVYEQYF

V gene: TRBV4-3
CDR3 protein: CASSQEPSLAKNIQYF

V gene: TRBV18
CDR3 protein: CASSPRGAGVNEQFF

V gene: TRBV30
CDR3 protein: CAWSGQTNQPQHF

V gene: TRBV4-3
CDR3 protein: CASSQEELAEQYF

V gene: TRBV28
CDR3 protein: CASSLSTEEQYF

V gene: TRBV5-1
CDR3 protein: CASSLGQISNYGYTF

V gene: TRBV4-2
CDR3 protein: CASSQDLGYQPQHF

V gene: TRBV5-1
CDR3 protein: CASSSTGAGTGELFF

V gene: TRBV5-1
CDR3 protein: CASSLEGQGAYNEQFF

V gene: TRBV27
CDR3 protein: CASSPDRLSTDTQYF

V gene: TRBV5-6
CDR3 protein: CASSLAGQGSSHEQYF

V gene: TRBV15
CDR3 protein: CATSRLNDNEQFF

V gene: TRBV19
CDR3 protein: CASMQGGQPQHF

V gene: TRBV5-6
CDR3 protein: CASSHRDRGYTF

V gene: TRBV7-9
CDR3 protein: CASSPTLSGRVTGELFF

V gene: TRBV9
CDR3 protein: CASSVLAGKGTDTQYF

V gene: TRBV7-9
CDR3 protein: CASSPGQGGETQYF

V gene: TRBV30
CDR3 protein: CAWSALAGGSNQPQHF

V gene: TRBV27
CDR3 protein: CASSIHERVNGYTF

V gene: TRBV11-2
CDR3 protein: CASSFGGEGTQYF

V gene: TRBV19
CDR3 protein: CASSTRQGTDTQYF

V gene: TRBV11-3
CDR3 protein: CATGSGNSYNEQFF

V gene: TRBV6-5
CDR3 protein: CASSYSGQGPYEQYF

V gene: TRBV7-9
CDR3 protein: CAIPGQGFSGELFF

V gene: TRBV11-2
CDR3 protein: CASSLDGVGGQFF

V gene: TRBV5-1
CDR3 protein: CASSWTGTDTEAFF

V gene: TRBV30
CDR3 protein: CAWFEGKTGNTEAFF

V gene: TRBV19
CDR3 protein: CASSDRGSLGDTQYF

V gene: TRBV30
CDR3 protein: CAWSVGAGGFGEAFF

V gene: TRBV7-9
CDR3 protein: CASSQTGDHYGYTF